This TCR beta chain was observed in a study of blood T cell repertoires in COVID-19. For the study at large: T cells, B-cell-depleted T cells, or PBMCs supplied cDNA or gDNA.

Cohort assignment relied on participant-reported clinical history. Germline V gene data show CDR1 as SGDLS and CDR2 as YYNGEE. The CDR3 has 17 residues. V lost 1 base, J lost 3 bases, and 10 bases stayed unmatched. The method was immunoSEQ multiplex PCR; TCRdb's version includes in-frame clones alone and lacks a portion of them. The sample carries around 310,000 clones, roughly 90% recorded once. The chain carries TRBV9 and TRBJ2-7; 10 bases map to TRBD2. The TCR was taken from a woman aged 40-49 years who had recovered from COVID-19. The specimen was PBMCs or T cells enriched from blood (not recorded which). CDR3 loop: CASSVFGVAGGLYEQYF. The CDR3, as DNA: TGTGCCAGCAGCGTATTTGGAGTAGCGGGAGGACTCTACGAGCAGTACTTC.